A selection of T cell receptor beta chains follows, all from one sample in a study of T cell responses to AZD1222 COVID-19 vaccine. The method was immunoSEQ multiplex PCR; TCRdb's version includes in-frame clones alone and lacks a portion of them. The data contain some 140,000 clones, almost 85% of them singletons. The input for sequencing was peripheral blood, taken 28 days after the second dose of the MenACWY control vaccine. These TCRs come from an adult who received the MenACWY meningococcal vaccine as a control. The CDR3 runs from the conserved cysteine through the conserved F or W. Each record gives: clone size, J gene, V gene, D gene, CDR3 DNA, CDR3 protein. The D gene is left open where the match is weak. Clone size is stated in some rows and not others, as once, few, many or a class when expanded.

>-|TRBJ2-1|TRBV5-4|TRBD2
TGTGCCAGCAGTTCCCGGGGAGCGGGAGGCTCCTCCTACAATGAGCAGTTCTTC
CASSSRGAGGSSYNEQFF
>-|TRBJ2-4|TRBV5-1|-
TGCGCCAGCAGCTTGGATGGGGCAGCGAAAAACATTCAGTACTTC
CASSLDGAAKNIQYF
>-|TRBJ2-1|TRBV7-9|TRBD2
TGTGCCAGCAGCTCAGCGGGGGGGCTTTACAATGAGCAGTTCTTC
CASSSAGGLYNEQFF
>-|TRBJ1-6|TRBV30|-
TGTGCCTGGGTCCAGGGTGGACCCCTCCACTTT
CAWVQGGPLHF
>once|TRBJ1-6|TRBV2|-
TGTGCCAGCAGTGTCTATCTTCAGGCCCTCCACTTT
CASSVYLQALHF
>-|TRBJ2-1|TRBV24-1|TRBD1
TGTGCCACCAGTGATAGTTACGGGACAGGGATTTACAATGAGCAGTTCTTC
CATSDSYGTGIYNEQFF
>-|TRBJ2-1|TRBV12-3/TRBV12-4|-
TGTGCCAGCAGTGGGTACAATGAGCAGTTCTTC
CASSGYNEQFF
>once|TRBJ1-1|TRBV5-1|TRBD1
TGCGCCAGCATGGGAGGCAGGGGACAGGGGACTGAAGCTTTCTTT
CASMGGRGQGTEAFF
>-|TRBJ2-1|TRBV7-2|-
TGTGCCAGCAGCCCGGACTATTTCAATGAGCAGTTCTTC
CASSPDYFNEQFF
>-|TRBJ1-4|TRBV4-1|-
TGCGCCAGCAGCCGACTTCTAGGTGAAAAACTGTTTTTT
CASSRLLGEKLFF
>-|TRBJ1-4|TRBV30|-
TGTGCCTGGAGTGCTCCGGAACCAAATGGGGAAAAACTGTTTTTT
CAWSAPEPNGEKLFF
>-|TRBJ2-5|TRBV18|-
TGTGCCAGCTCATCGGGCCTACAAGAGACCCAGTACTTC
CASSSGLQETQYF
>-|TRBJ1-3|TRBV7-2|TRBD1
TGTGCCAGCAGCATTTACAGGGGGCTCGGAAACACCATATATTTT
CASSIYRGLGNTIYF
>-|TRBJ1-1|TRBV24-1|-
TGTGCCACCAGTGATTCGGGACGGGGGGACACTGAAGCTTTCTTT
CATSDSGRGDTEAFF
>-|TRBJ2-1|TRBV18|-
TGTGCCAGCTCACCTACCGAGGGATTCAATGAGCAGTTCTTC
CASSPTEGFNEQFF
>-|TRBJ1-1|TRBV5-8|-
TGTGCCAGCAGCTTAGGTAGGCCTGAAGCTTTCTTT
CASSLGRPEAFF
>-|TRBJ1-1|TRBV5-1|TRBD1
TGCGCCAGCAGCTGGGGGACAGTTCTGAACACTGAAGCTTTCTTT
CASSWGTVLNTEAFF
>-|TRBJ1-5|TRBV2|TRBD1
TGTGCCAGCAGGGGGACAGAGCCCCAGCATTTT
CASRGTEPQHF
>-|TRBJ1-1|TRBV10-3|TRBD1
TGTGCCATCAGCGGACAGGGATGGAAGAACACTGAAGCTTTCTTT
CAISGQGWKNTEAFF
>-|TRBJ1-1|TRBV20-1|-
TGCAGTGCTAGTGTGGGATCCGCTGAAGCTTTCTTT
CSASVGSAEAFF
>-|TRBJ2-1|TRBV28|-
TGTGCCAGCAGCCTCACCGACAGCCCCTACAATGAGCAGTTCTTC
CASSLTDSPYNEQFF
>-|TRBJ2-7|TRBV7-9|-
TGTGCCAGCAGCGCCCGGGGCATTAGCTCCTACGAGCAGTACTTC
CASSARGISSYEQYF
>-|TRBJ2-2|TRBV6-5|-
TGTGCCAGCAGTTATGAAGCGAACACCGGGGAGCTGTTTTTT
CASSYEANTGELFF
>-|TRBJ1-2|TRBV18|-
TGTGCCAGCTCACCAAGGTTAGAAGGATCCGACTATGGCTACACCTTC
CASSPRLEGSDYGYTF
>-|TRBJ2-2|TRBV7-8|-
TGTGCCAGCAGCTTGGAGGGATTAACCGGGGAGCTGTTTTTT
CASSLEGLTGELFF
>-|TRBJ1-2|TRBV11-2|-
TGTGCCAGCAGCTTCGGACTCCTGGGGGGCTACACCTTC
CASSFGLLGGYTF
>-|TRBJ1-1|TRBV18|-
TGTGCCAGCTCACTGAACACTGAAGCTTTCTTT
CASSLNTEAFF
>-|TRBJ2-5|TRBV4-3|-
TGCGCCAGCAGCCAAGGTATCCCGGGAGAGACCCAGTACTTC
CASSQGIPGETQYF
>-|TRBJ1-4|TRBV5-5|TRBD1
TGTGCCAGCAGCTTGGGGGTCGGACAGGGAGGAGAAAAACTGTTTTTT
CASSLGVGQGGEKLFF
>-|TRBJ2-2|TRBV19|TRBD1
TGTGCCAGTAGTAGCCAACGGACAGGGGGGAACACCGGGGAGCTGTTTTTT
CASSSQRTGGNTGELFF
>-|TRBJ2-2|TRBV6-5|-
TGTGCCAGCAATGGGGGACGGAACACCGGGGAGCTGTTTTTT
CASNGGRNTGELFF
>few|TRBJ2-1|TRBV7-9|TRBD2
TGTGCCAGCAGCTTACAACTAGCGGGAGCCAATGAGCAGTTCTTC
CASSLQLAGANEQFF
>-|TRBJ2-5|TRBV19|TRBD2
TGTGCCAGTAGTCCGGGGGGTGTAGAGACCCAGTACTTC
CASSPGGVETQYF
>-|TRBJ2-3|TRBV19|-
TGTGCCAGTAGTATAGCCGGCGGATCAGATACGCAGTATTTT
CASSIAGGSDTQYF
>-|TRBJ1-2|TRBV30|-
TGTGCCTGGAGTGTCCCCAGATGGGGCTACTATGGCTACACCTTC
CAWSVPRWGYYGYTF
>few|TRBJ1-5|TRBV28|TRBD1
TGTGCCAGCAGTGACCCCAGCTCCTCCGGGACAGGGCCAAATCAGCCCCAGCATTTT
CASSDPSSSGTGPNQPQHF
>-|TRBJ2-1|TRBV3-1/TRBV3-2|-
TGTGCCAGCAGCCAGGGGACTGGTTTGAACAATGAGCAGTTCTTC
CASSQGTGLNNEQFF